This paragraph reports one TCR beta chain. Its antigen is still unknown. It has no much larger one-base neighbor in the sample; base qualities were not kept. Library prep was done by the immunoSEQ multiplex PCR assay. Sourced from immuneACCESS, this table was stored by TCRdb with only in-frame sequences that have V and J called. A share of the clones is absent; for the studies checked, an unresolved V gene accounts for under half, and the remainder has no known explanation. Present in this sample are 150,000 to 200,000 clones, about 86% of which were seen just once. The ten largest clones add up to 1.5% to 2% of the sample. The cysteine opens and the phenylalanine closes a CDR3 of 13 amino acids. The only DNA kept is the CDR3, 39 bases in frame from the first base. This record belongs to a study of control samples from healthy donors and cancer patients (dated by TCRdb to the early 2020s).

This TCR came from a young man in good health. Sequences were obtained from blood. The V and J genes are TRBV21-1 and TRBJ1-2; whether TRBD1, the table's D call, matches the DNA was not checked. TRBV21-1 is flagged as a pseudogene. The sequence in DNA is TGTGCCAGCAGCAGGGACAGGTTGTGGGGCTACACCTTC. Protein translation: CASSRDRLWGYTF.